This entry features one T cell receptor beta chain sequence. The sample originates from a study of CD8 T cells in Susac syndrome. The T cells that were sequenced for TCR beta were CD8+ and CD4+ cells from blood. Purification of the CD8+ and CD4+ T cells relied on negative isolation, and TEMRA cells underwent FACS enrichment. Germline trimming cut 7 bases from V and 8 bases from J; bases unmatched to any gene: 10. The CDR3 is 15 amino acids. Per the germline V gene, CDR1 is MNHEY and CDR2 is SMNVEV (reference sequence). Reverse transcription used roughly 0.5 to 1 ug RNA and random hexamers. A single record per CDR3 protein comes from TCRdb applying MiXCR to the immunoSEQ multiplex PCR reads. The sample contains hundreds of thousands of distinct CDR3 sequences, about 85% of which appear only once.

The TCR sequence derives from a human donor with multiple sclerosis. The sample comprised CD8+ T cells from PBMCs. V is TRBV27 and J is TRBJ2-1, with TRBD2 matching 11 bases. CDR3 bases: TGTGCCAGCATAAATAGCGGGAGGGCCGCTTATGAGCAGTTCTTC. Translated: CASINSGRAAYEQFF.